This TCR beta chain was obtained from a study of CD8 T cells in Susac syndrome. Random hexamers were used to reverse transcribe an amount of roughly 0.5 to 1 ug RNA. The CDR3 of TCR beta was amplified by immunoSEQ multiplex PCR across 54 Vbeta and 13 Jbeta. MiXCR, applied by TCRdb to the immunoSEQ multiplex PCR reads, yields one record per CDR3 protein. The sample holds about 190,000 distinct CDR3 sequences; 95% are singletons and the top ten take around 0.16%. In blood CD8+ and CD4+ T cells, TCR beta underwent sequencing. V gave up 6 bases and J gave up 0 bases, with 12 bases separating them. CDR1 MNHNS and CDR2 SASEGT come from the germline V gene. The CDR3 totals 14 residues.

The sequence came from a human donor with Susac syndrome. Sequencing was performed on CD8+ T cells from PBMCs. The V gene is TRBV6-1, the J gene TRBJ2-7, with D possibly being TRBD1 (5 bases). The CDR3 DNA follows: TGTGCCAGCAGAAAGGGGATGAGCTCCTACGAGCAGTACTTC. Protein: CASRKGMSSYEQYF.